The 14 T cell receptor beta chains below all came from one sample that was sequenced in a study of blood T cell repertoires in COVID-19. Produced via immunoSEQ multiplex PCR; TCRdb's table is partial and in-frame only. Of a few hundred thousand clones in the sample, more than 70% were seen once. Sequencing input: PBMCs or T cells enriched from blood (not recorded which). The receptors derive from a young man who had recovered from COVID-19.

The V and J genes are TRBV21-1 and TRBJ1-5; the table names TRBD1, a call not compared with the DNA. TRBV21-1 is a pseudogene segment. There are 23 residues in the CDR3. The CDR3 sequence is CASSKTYPSGTGGKKYSNQPQHF. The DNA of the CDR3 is TGTGCCAGCAGCAAGACATATCCCAGTGGGACAGGGGGCAAAAAATATAGCAATCAGCCCCAGCATTTT.

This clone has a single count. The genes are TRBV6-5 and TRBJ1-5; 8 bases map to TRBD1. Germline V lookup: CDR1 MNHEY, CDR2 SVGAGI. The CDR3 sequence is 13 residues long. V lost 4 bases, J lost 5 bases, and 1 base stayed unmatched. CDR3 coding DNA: TGTGCCAGCAGTTTACAGGGGGATCAGCCCCAGCATTTT. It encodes CASSLQGDQPQHF.

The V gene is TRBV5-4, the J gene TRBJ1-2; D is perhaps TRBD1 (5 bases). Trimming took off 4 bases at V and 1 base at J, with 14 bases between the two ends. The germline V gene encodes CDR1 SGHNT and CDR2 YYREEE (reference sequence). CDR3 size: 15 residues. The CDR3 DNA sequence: TGTGCCAGCAGCACCCCGACAGAGATTAACTATGGCTACACCTTC. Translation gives CASSTPTEINYGYTF.

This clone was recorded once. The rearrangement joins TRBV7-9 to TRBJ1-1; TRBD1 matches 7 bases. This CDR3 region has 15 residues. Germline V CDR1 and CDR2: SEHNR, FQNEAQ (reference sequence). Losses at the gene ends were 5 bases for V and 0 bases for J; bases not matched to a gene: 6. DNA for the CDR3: TGTGCCAGCAGCGTATACAGGGGAATGAACACTGAAGCTTTCTTT. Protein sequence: CASSVYRGMNTEAFF.

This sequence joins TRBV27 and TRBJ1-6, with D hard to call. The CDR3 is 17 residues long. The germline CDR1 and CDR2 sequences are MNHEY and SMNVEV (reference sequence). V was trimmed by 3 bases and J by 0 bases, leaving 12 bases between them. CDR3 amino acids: CASSFKAVSSYNSPLHF. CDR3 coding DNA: TGTGCCAGCAGTTTCAAAGCTGTAAGCTCCTATAATTCACCCCTCCACTTT.

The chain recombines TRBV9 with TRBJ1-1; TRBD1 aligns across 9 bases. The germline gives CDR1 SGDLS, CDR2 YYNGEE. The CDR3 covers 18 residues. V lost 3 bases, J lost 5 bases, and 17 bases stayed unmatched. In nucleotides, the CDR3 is TGTGCCAGCAGCGAAAGAGGGGGACAGGGCTTAGAGAGGACTGAAGCTTTCTTT. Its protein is CASSERGGQGLERTEAFF.

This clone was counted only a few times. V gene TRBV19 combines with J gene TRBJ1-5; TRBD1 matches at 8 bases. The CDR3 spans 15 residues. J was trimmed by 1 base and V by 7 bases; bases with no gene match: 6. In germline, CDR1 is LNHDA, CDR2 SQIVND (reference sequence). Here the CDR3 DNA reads TGTGCCAGTACAACCTCAGGGGGCAGCAATCAGCCCCAGCATTTT. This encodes CASTTSGGSNQPQHF.

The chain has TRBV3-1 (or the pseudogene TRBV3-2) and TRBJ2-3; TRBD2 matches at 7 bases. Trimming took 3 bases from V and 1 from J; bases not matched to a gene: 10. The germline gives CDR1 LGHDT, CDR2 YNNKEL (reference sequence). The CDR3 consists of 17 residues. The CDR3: CASSHYGGGRGTDTQYF. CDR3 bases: TGTGCCAGCAGCCACTATGGCGGGGGAAGGGGCACAGATACGCAGTATTTT.

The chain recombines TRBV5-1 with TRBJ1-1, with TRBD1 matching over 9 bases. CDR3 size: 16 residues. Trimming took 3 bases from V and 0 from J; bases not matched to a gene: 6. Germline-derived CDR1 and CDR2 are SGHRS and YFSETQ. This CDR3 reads CASSSPGTGMNTEAFF. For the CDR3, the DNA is TGCGCCAGCAGCTCACCCGGGACAGGGATGAACACTGAAGCTTTCTTT. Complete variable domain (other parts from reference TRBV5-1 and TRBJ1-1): KAGVTQTPRYLIKTRGQQVTLSCSPISGHRSVSWYQQTPGQGLQFLFEYFSETQRNKGNFPGRFSGRQFSNSRSEMNVSTLELGDSALYLCASSSPGTGMNTEAFFGQGTRLTVV.

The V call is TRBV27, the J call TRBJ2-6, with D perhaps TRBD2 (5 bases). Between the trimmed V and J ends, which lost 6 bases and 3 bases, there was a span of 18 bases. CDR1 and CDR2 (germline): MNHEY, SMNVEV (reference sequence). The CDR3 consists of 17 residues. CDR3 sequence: CASSQDSRLFGANVLTF. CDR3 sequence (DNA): TGTGCCAGCAGCCAGGACTCCCGTCTGTTTGGGGCCAACGTCCTGACTTTC.

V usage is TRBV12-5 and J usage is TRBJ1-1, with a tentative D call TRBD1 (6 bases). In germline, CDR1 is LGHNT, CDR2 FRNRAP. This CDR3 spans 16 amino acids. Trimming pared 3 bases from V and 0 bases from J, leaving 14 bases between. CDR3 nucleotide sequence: TGTGCTAGTGGTTTTTTCGGGGGGCGTTTGAACACTGAAGCTTTCTTT. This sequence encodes CASGFFGGRLNTEAFF.

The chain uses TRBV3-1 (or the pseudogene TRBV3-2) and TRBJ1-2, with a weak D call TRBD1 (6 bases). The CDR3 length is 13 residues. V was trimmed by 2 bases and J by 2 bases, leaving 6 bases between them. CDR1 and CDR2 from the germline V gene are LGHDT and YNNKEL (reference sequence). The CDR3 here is CASSQQGNYGYTF. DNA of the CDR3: TGTGCCAGCAGCCAACAGGGGAACTATGGCTACACCTTC.

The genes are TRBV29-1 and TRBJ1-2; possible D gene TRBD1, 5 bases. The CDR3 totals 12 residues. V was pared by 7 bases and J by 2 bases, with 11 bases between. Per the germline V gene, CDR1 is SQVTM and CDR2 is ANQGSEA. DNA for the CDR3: TGCAGCGGCAGGGAAGTCAACTATGGCTACACCTTC. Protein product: CSGREVNYGYTF.

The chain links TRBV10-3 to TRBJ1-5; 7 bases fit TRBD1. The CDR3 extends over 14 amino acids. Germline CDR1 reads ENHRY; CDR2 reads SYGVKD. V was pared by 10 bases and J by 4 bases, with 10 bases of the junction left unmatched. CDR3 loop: CATDGEGANQPQHF. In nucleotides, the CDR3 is TGTGCCACCGACGGTGAGGGGGCAAATCAGCCCCAGCATTTT.